Following are 27 T cell receptor beta chains from one sample sequenced in a study. TCRdb reprocessed the 5' RACE reads via MiXCR and lists one record per CDR3 protein. The data contain under 8,500 distinct CDR3 sequences, roughly 50% of them singletons. Sequencing was done on a sample of memory CD4+ T cells sorted from a lymph node. Subset meaning: memory CD4+ T cells, CD4+CD45RO+CD25-. These receptors all come from a female donor with breast cancer.

The chain's CDR3 is CASSFTGGYEDYTF. DNA for the CDR3: TGTGCCAGCAGTTTTACGGGGGGCTATGAAGACTACACCTTC. V gene TRBV6-5 combines with J gene TRBJ1-2; D might be TRBD1 (6 bases). CDR1 is MNHEY, CDR2 SVGAGI, per germline. This CDR3 region has 14 residues. The V gene lost 4 bases and the J gene lost 10 bases, with 19 bases spanning the gap.

This clonotype was counted a few times. V gene TRBV19 combines with J gene TRBJ1-3, with a weak D call TRBD1 (5 bases). V was cut by 3 bases and J by 4 bases, with 10 bases left in between. The CDR3 is 14 residues long. The germline gives CDR1 LNHDA, CDR2 SQIVND (reference sequence). CDR3 loop: CASSIQGLGNTIYF. The CDR3 DNA sequence: TGTGCCAGTAGTATCCAGGGTCTCGGAAACACCATATATTTT.

The chain is built from TRBV12-3 or TRBV12-4 and TRBJ2-3; D might be TRBD2 (5 bases). V lost 5 bases to trimming and J lost 7 bases, with 10 bases between them. The CDR3 totals 12 residues. The CDR3 DNA reads as TGTGCCAGCAGTGCGTCGGGGAATACGCAGTATTTT. Protein sequence: CASSASGNTQYF.

In its sample, this clonotype ranks as medium-sized. This sequence joins TRBV12-3 or TRBV12-4 and TRBJ1-5; D remains unclear. Trimming removed 6 bases from V and 9 bases from J, with 18 bases in between. This CDR3 region has 14 residues. The CDR3 DNA reads TGTGCCAGCAGCTCCGACTTGGGCCTGGCGCCCCAGCATTTT. Translated, it gives CASSSDLGLAPQHF.

The chain uses TRBV12-3 or TRBV12-4 and TRBJ1-1, with D perhaps TRBD1 (6 bases). There are 14 residues in the CDR3. Trimming removed 6 bases from V and 1 base from J, with 12 bases in between. CDR3 DNA sequence: TGTGCCAGCAGAGTGGGACACCAGAACACTGAAGCTTTCTTT. This sequence encodes CASRVGHQNTEAFF.

The chain links TRBV7-2 to TRBJ1-2; D remains unclear. CDR1 and CDR2 (germline): SGHTA, FQGNSA. This CDR3 comprises 15 residues. Trimming cost V 3 bases and J 6 bases, with 17 bases left between them. As DNA, the CDR3 is TGTGCCAGCAGCTTTAATCGCGCAGAAGGCGATGGCTACACCTTC. This codes for CASSFNRAEGDGYTF.

The rearrangement links TRBV4-2 to TRBJ1-1, with D unclear. The germline CDR1 and CDR2 sequences are LGHNA and YNFKEQ. Deletions cut 1 base from V and 11 bases from J, with 14 bases between. The CDR3 totals 13 residues. The CDR3 coding sequence is TGTGCCAGCAGCCAAGGTCTGGGAGGGTCGGCTTTCTTT. Protein product: CASSQGLGGSAFF.

The chain combines TRBV12-3 or TRBV12-4 with TRBJ2-5, with no clear D. CDR3 length: 14 residues. Trimming stripped 2 bases from V and 5 bases from J, with 12 bases between. The CDR3 loop reads CASSLQWERETQYF. In DNA, the CDR3 is TGTGCCAGCAGTTTACAGTGGGAACGGGAGACCCAGTACTTC.

This clonotype has only a few counts. The gene calls are TRBV6-1 and TRBJ2-3; D uncertain. CDR3 length equals 14 residues. CDR1 and CDR2 (germline): MNHNS, SASEGT. With 1 base removed from V and 4 bases from J, the gap between germline ends came to 9 bases. CDR3 sequence: CASSEGRRADTQYF. The CDR3 region has the DNA TGTGCCAGCAGTGAAGGCAGAAGAGCAGATACGCAGTATTTT.

This clonotype was seen a few times. This chain uses TRBV5-1 with TRBJ1-1; no definite D call. The CDR3 totals 13 residues. The V end lost 4 bases, the J end lost 5 bases, and 12 bases lay between the germline ends. Germline CDR1 is SGHRS and CDR2 is YFSETQ. The CDR3 sequence: CASSSGPRTEAFF. The CDR3 bases are TGCGCCAGCAGCAGTGGACCGAGGACTGAAGCTTTCTTT.

This clonotype was found a few times. This rearrangement joins TRBV30 to TRBJ2-7; D might be TRBD2 (5 bases). This CDR3 is 11 amino acids long. The germline V gene encodes CDR1 GTSNPN and CDR2 SVGIG (reference sequence). V was clipped by 2 bases and J by 6 bases, with 8 bases between them. CDR3 bases: TGTGCCTGGAGTTCAGCGGTCGAGCAGTACTTC. The encoded protein is CAWSSAVEQYF.

V usage is TRBV2 and J usage is TRBJ1-1; 8 nucleotides agree with TRBD1. Trimming at V came to 6 bases and at J to 1 base, leaving 7 bases not matched to a gene. The CDR3 contains 15 residues. Germline V gene data show CDR1 as SNHLY and CDR2 as FYNNEI. The CDR3 nucleotides read TGTGCCAGCAGCCGATCGACAGGGGAGAACACTGAAGCTTTCTTT. This encodes CASSRSTGENTEAFF. Full variable domain (rest looked up from reference TRBV2 and TRBJ1-1): EPEVTQTPSHQVTQMGQEVILRCVPISNHLYFYWYRQILGQKVEFLVSFYNNEISEKSEIFDDQFSVERPDGSNFTLKIRSTKLEDSAMYFCASSRSTGENTEAFFGQGTRLTVV.

The V and J genes are TRBV7-3 and TRBJ2-3, with 9 nucleotides matching TRBD2. With 5 bases clipped from V and 3 bases from J, the junction kept 12 bases outside the gene matches. Germline V gene sequence: CDR1 SGHTA, CDR2 FQGTGA. The CDR3 is 17 residues long. The CDR3: CASSPGSGRGATDTQYF. DNA of the CDR3: TGTGCCAGCAGCCCGGGTAGCGGGAGAGGTGCGACAGATACGCAGTATTTT.

The chain joins TRBV7-6 to TRBJ2-2; D is uncertain. This CDR3 comprises 15 residues. Deletions cut 1 base from V and 6 bases from J, with 12 bases between. The germline CDR1 and CDR2 sequences are SGHVS and FNYEAQ. CDR3 DNA sequence: TGTGCCAGCAGCTTAGTGCTGGGGTTGGCCGGGGAGCTGTTTTTT. It codes for CASSLVLGLAGELFF.

This clonotype was picked up a small number of times. The chain uses TRBV4-1 and TRBJ2-3; 9 positions agree with TRBD2. The CDR3 spans 14 residues. The germline gives CDR1 MGHRA, CDR2 YSYEKL. Trimming at V came to 7 bases and at J to 7 bases, leaving 9 bases not matched to a gene. The CDR3 DNA reads as TGCGCCAGCACCGCTAGCGGGGCCGTTAATACGCAGTATTTT. Translated, it gives CASTASGAVNTQYF.

This clonotype was counted only a few times. The V and J genes are TRBV6-5 and TRBJ2-1; 14 bases match TRBD2. This CDR3 comprises 17 residues. The germline V gene has CDR1 MNHEY and CDR2 SVGAGI. V lost 7 bases, J lost 0 bases, and 5 bases stayed unmatched. The CDR3, as DNA: TGTGCCAGCACTCCGACTAGCGGGAGGGTCTCCTACAATGAGCAGTTCTTC. Encoded protein: CASTPTSGRVSYNEQFF.

This chain connects TRBV5-1 to TRBJ2-2; D uncertain. The CDR3 sequence is 15 residues long. In germline, CDR1 is SGHRS, CDR2 YFSETQ. V was pared by 0 bases and J by 4 bases, with 10 bases between. The CDR3 region is CASSLVLWGTGELFF. The CDR3 DNA is TGCGCCAGCAGCTTGGTTCTTTGGGGCACCGGGGAGCTGTTTTTT.

This chain connects TRBV19 to TRBJ1-1, with TRBD1 as a possible D gene (5 bases). The CDR3 has 16 amino acids. V dropped 5 bases and J dropped 0 bases, with 16 bases sitting between them. Germline CDR1 is LNHDA and CDR2 is SQIVND (reference sequence). The CDR3, as DNA: TGTGCCAGTAGTTGGGGGAGGGGAGGTATGAACACTGAAGCTTTCTTT. It codes for CASSWGRGGMNTEAFF.

The genes are TRBV5-6 and TRBJ1-6; the D gene is possibly TRBD1 (6 bases). This CDR3 contains 15 residues. V lost 4 bases, J lost 7 bases, and 15 bases lay in between. Germline V gene sequence: CDR1 SGHDT, CDR2 YYEEEE. The CDR3 sequence: CASSITGPRNSPLHF. In DNA, the CDR3 is TGTGCCAGCAGCATAACAGGGCCGCGAAATTCACCCCTCCACTTT.

This clonotype was recorded a few times. V gene TRBV12-3 or TRBV12-4 combines with J gene TRBJ1-1; a weak D match, TRBD1 (5 bases). The CDR3 extends over 12 amino acids. Between the trimmed V and J ends, which lost 7 bases and 10 bases, there was a span of 16 bases. The CDR3 sequence is CASTRVLGAAFF. As DNA, the CDR3 is TGTGCCAGCACCAGGGTGCTCGGAGCAGCTTTCTTT.

The chain couples TRBV30 to TRBJ2-5, with 13 bases that match TRBD2. CDR3 length equals 15 residues. Germline values: CDR1 GTSNPN, CDR2 SVGIG (reference sequence). J was trimmed by 5 bases and V by 2 bases; bases with no gene match: 5. CDR3 DNA: TGTGCCTGGAGTCGCGGACTAGCGGGAGTTGAGACCCAGTACTTC. This codes for CAWSRGLAGVETQYF.

On this clonotype: Because the CDR3 is missing its conserved closing phenylalanine or tryptophan, this is likely a read error. The chain recombines TRBV5-1 with TRBJ2-3; D not certain. Per germline, CDR1 SGHRS and CDR2 YFSETQ. V lost 1 base and J lost 4, with 13 bases in between. The CDR3 sequence is 15 residues long. The CDR3 region is CASSLFDRSADTQYL. CDR3 sequence (DNA): TGCGCCAGCAGCTTGTTCGATCGGAGCGCAGATACGCAGTATTTG.

The CDR3 sequence: CAINTAPNQPQHF. Written as DNA, the CDR3 is TGTGCCATCAATACGGCCCCCAATCAGCCCCAGCATTTT. V gene TRBV10-3 combines with J gene TRBJ1-5; the D is unclear. Germline assignment: CDR1 ENHRY and CDR2 SYGVKD. Trimming removed 7 bases at V and 3 bases at J, with 10 bases between. The CDR3 contains 13 residues.

The chain's CDR3 is CAIRKNQQDDRTEAFF. CDR3 DNA sequence: TGTGCCATCAGAAAGAATCAGCAGGATGATCGCACTGAAGCTTTCTTT. V usage is TRBV10-3 and J usage is TRBJ1-1, with D hard to call. Germline lookup yields CDR1 ENHRY and CDR2 SYGVKD. Trimming stripped 6 bases from V and 4 bases from J, with 21 bases between. This CDR3 region has 16 residues.

This clonotype was seen only a few times. The CDR3 coding sequence is TGTGCCAGCTCACGCCTAGGGAACAACGAGCAGTACTTC. This sequence encodes CASSRLGNNEQYF. This rearrangement joins TRBV18 to TRBJ2-7; no clear D. Trimming pared 4 bases from V and 5 bases from J, leaving 12 bases between. This CDR3 comprises 13 residues. Germline V gives CDR1 KGHSH, CDR2 LQKENI.

This clonotype was counted only a few times. A read error may account for a junction end that differs from germline. This chain joins TRBV20-1 and TRBJ2-1; tentative D call: TRBD2 (6 bases). The length of the CDR3 is 14 residues. Germline V gives CDR1 DFQATT, CDR2 SNEGSKA (reference sequence). The CDR3 is CSASLGGWAVTRIF. The CDR3 region has the DNA TGCAGTGCTAGTCTGGGAGGCTGGGCTGTAACTCGGATCTTC.

V is TRBV3-1 and J is TRBJ2-1, with 8 bases that match TRBD2. V dropped 5 bases and J dropped 8; count of bases not matched to a gene: 8. The CDR3 consists of 14 residues. Germline values: CDR1 LGHDT, CDR2 YNNKEL (reference sequence). CDR3 loop: CASSDPGTSYEQFF. The CDR3 DNA is TGTGCCAGCAGCGACCCCGGGACTAGTTATGAGCAGTTCTTC.